The 24 T cell receptor beta chains reported below all come from one sample, sequenced in a study of cytomegalovirus exposure and HLA in healthy donors. Researchers ran the PCR with 60 Vbeta and 13 Jbeta primers. Libraries were prepared by immunoSEQ multiplex PCR; TCRdb keeps only in-frame clonotypes and omits some of them. The sample lists 200,000 to 250,000 clones, over 60% occurring once. Sequenced sample: PBMCs. The source of these receptors is a man aged 18 to 30 in good health and CMV-seronegative.

The chain has TRBV6-5 and TRBJ1-2; perhaps TRBD1 as D (6 bases). The CDR3 totals 13 residues. Trimming took off 4 bases at V and 6 bases at J, with 12 bases between the two ends. Germline CDR1 MNHEY, CDR2 SVGAGI. CDR3 sequence (DNA): TGTGCCAGCAGTTTACAGGGATCAGATGGCTACACCTTC. It translates to CASSLQGSDGYTF.

This clone was picked up one time. The chain links TRBV2 to TRBJ1-2; 8 bases match TRBD1. V shed 6 bases and J 2 bases; nucleotides not matched to a gene: 2. CDR3 length: 13 residues. CDR1 SNHLY and CDR2 FYNNEI come from the germline V gene. The CDR3 loop reads CASSNRGNYGYTF. CDR3 DNA: TGTGCCAGCAGCAACAGGGGGAACTATGGCTACACCTTC. The full variable domain, rest sourced from reference TRBV2 and TRBJ1-2, is EPEVTQTPSHQVTQMGQEVILRCVPISNHLYFYWYRQILGQKVEFLVSFYNNEISEKSEIFDDQFSVERPDGSNFTLKIRSTKLEDSAMYFCASSNRGNYGYTFGSGTRLTVV.

The chain joins TRBV10-1 to TRBJ2-7; 10 bases are a match to TRBD2. Germline V gene lookup returns CDR1 WNHNN and CDR2 SYGVQD (reference sequence). This CDR3 has 20 residues. The V and J ends lost 0 bases and 0 bases, in that order; junction bases with no gene match: 14. DNA for the CDR3: TGCGCCAGCAGTGAGTCCATCAGCCCTGCCGGGACTAGCGACTCCTACGAGCAGTACTTC. Its translation: CASSESISPAGTSDSYEQYF.

The chain has TRBV5-1 and TRBJ2-7, with D perhaps matching TRBD2 (6 bases). Germline V gives CDR1 SGHRS, CDR2 YFSETQ. The CDR3 is made up of 15 amino acids. V was clipped by 3 bases and J by 0 bases, with 13 bases between them. As DNA, the CDR3 is TGCGCCAGCAGCTCGGGACTCGGGAGCTCCTACGAGCAGTACTTC. Its protein product is CASSSGLGSSYEQYF.

CDR3 sequence (DNA): TGTGCCAGTAGTATATTTTTTCTAAGCTCCTACAATGAGCAGTTCTTC. Translation gives CASSIFFLSSYNEQFF. The J gene is TRBJ2-1, the V gene TRBV19; D remains ambiguous. The CDR3 is made up of 16 amino acids. Germline V lookup: CDR1 LNHDA, CDR2 SQIVND (reference sequence). V lost 2 bases and J 0 bases, leaving 11 bases between the germline ends.

Comment on this clone: Other DNA sequences in the same sample also yield this CDR3. The genes are TRBV18 and TRBJ1-1; TRBD1 matches 8 bases. V dropped 3 bases and J dropped 3; count of bases not matched to a gene: 0. This CDR3 contains 13 residues. CDR1 and CDR2 from the germline V gene are KGHSH and LQKENI. The CDR3 sequence: CASSPTGDTEAFF. For the CDR3, the DNA is TGTGCCAGCTCACCGACAGGGGACACTGAAGCTTTCTTT.

Concerning this clone: Within the sample, other DNA sequences also encode this same CDR3. The genes are TRBV11-2 and TRBJ2-5, with 10 bases aligning to TRBD2. J was trimmed by 4 bases and V by 4 bases; bases with no gene match: 9. CDR1 and CDR2 (germline): SGHAT, FQNNGV. This CDR3 is built from 16 residues. CDR3 residues: CASSSTLAGVGETQYF. For the CDR3, the DNA is TGTGCCAGCAGCTCCACCCTAGCGGGAGTGGGAGAGACCCAGTACTTC.

This clone was observed a single time. This chain connects TRBV11-1 to TRBJ2-3; 7 bases are a match to TRBD1. The CDR3 runs 13 residues. The trim removed 6 bases at V and 2 bases at J, leaving 2 bases unmatched. Germline CDR1 and CDR2: SGHAT and FQDESV (reference sequence). CDR3 bases: TGTGCCAGCAGAACAGGGGTCACAGATACGCAGTATTTT. As protein: CASRTGVTDTQYF.

V gene TRBV5-4 combines with J gene TRBJ1-2; 10 positions match TRBD1. The CDR3 runs 13 residues. Germline values: CDR1 SGHNT, CDR2 YYREEE (reference sequence). With 6 bases clipped from V and 8 bases from J, the junction kept 7 bases outside the gene matches. CDR3 sequence (DNA): TGTGCCAGCATCGAGGGGACAGGGGAAGGCTACACCTTC. Translation gives CASIEGTGEGYTF.

This clone has just a few counts. Other DNA variants within this sample encode the same CDR3. This chain connects TRBV5-1 to TRBJ2-3, with TRBD2 matching over 9 bases. This CDR3 spans 14 amino acids. With 4 bases clipped from V and 3 bases from J, the junction kept 3 bases outside the gene matches. Germline CDR1 is SGHRS and CDR2 is YFSETQ. The CDR3 bases are TGCGCCAGCAGCCTGGCGGGGGGGACAGATACGCAGTATTTT. It codes for CASSLAGGTDTQYF.

V usage is TRBV2 and J usage is TRBJ1-1; possible D gene TRBD1, 5 bases. V lost 7 bases and J lost 2, with 14 bases in between. In germline, CDR1 is SNHLY, CDR2 FYNNEI. CDR3 length: 14 amino acids. CDR3 region: CASTIRRGNTEAFF. The CDR3, as DNA: TGTGCCAGCACCATAAGGAGGGGTAACACTGAAGCTTTCTTT.

Only a few counts were recorded for this clone. This chain connects TRBV11-3 to TRBJ1-1; 8 bases agree with TRBD1. The CDR3 length is 15 residues. Germline lookup yields CDR1 SGHNT and CDR2 YENEEA. The J segment lost 2 bases and the V segment lost 5 bases, leaving 7 bases of the junction unmatched. In DNA form, the CDR3 reads TGTGCCAGCAGCCAAACAGGACAGGGTAACACTGAAGCTTTCTTT. Its translation is CASSQTGQGNTEAFF.

The chain links TRBV7-2 to TRBJ2-2; D remains ambiguous. CDR1 is SGHTA and CDR2 is FQGNSA in the germline V gene. The CDR3 contains 15 residues. Trimming cost V 3 bases and J 0 bases, with 8 bases left between them. CDR3 DNA sequence: TGTGCCAGCAGCTTCCTAGGCCCGAACACCGGGGAGCTGTTTTTT. Amino acid sequence: CASSFLGPNTGELFF.

This chain uses TRBV6-5 with TRBJ1-2, with 9 bases lining up with TRBD1. After removal of 2 bases from V and 0 bases from J, the junction contained 4 bases not matched to a gene. This CDR3 comprises 16 residues. Looked up from germline, CDR1 is MNHEY and CDR2 is SVGAGI. CDR3 region: CASSYDRGGSNYGYTF. The CDR3, as DNA: TGTGCCAGCAGTTACGACAGGGGGGGGTCTAACTATGGCTACACCTTC.

As to this clone: The same CDR3 also results from other DNA sequences found in this sample. The CDR3 DNA is TGTGCCTGGAGCGTATTGGCGGGGGCCTTTTCTGGGGCCAACGTCCTGACTTTC. Its protein product is CAWSVLAGAFSGANVLTF. V is TRBV30 and J is TRBJ2-6, with D possibly matching TRBD2 (7 bases). The CDR3 has 18 amino acids. Trimming stripped 3 bases from V and 1 base from J, with 19 bases between. Per the germline V gene, CDR1 is GTSNPN and CDR2 is SVGIG (reference sequence).

The chain recombines TRBV7-6 with TRBJ2-1, with 8 bases lining up with TRBD2. CDR3 length: 18 residues. Germline V gives CDR1 SGHVS, CDR2 FNYEAQ. J lost 0 bases, V lost 5 bases, and 12 bases had no gene match. The CDR3 sequence is CASSPERGPLSSYNEQFF. CDR3 coding DNA: TGTGCCAGCAGCCCGGAGCGGGGGCCGCTTAGCTCCTACAATGAGCAGTTCTTC.

The rearrangement joins TRBV11-3 to TRBJ2-5; TRBD2 matches at 10 bases. Matching the DNA end better, TRBJ2-7 makes the J call doubtful. CDR3 length equals 14 residues. Germline assignment: CDR1 SGHNT and CDR2 YENEEA. In nucleotides, the CDR3 is TGTGCCAGCAGCGCAGCGGGAGGGCTTTACGAGCAGTACTTC. Translating it yields CASSAAGGLYEQYF.

V usage is TRBV23-1 and J usage is TRBJ1-2; D remains unclear. TRBV23-1 is reported as an ORF; its role is uncertain. The CDR3 is 11 amino acids. The V end lost 3 bases, the J end lost 8 bases, and 7 bases lay between the germline ends. The CDR3 here is CASSHREGYTF. The CDR3 DNA is TGCGCCAGCAGTCACCGGGAAGGCTACACCTTC.

The rearrangement uses TRBV6-6 and TRBJ2-1; 8 bases agree with TRBD2. Germline V gives CDR1 MNHNY, CDR2 SVGAGI (reference sequence). The junction had 6 bases not matched to a gene; V was cut back by 6 bases and J by 5 bases. This CDR3 spans 14 amino acids. CDR3 protein: CASRVRGADNEQFF. CDR3 bases: TGTGCCAGCAGGGTGCGGGGGGCGGACAATGAGCAGTTCTTC.

The V gene is TRBV7-9, the J gene TRBJ2-3; the D is unclear. CDR3 length equals 13 residues. V lost 5 bases to trimming and J lost 0 bases, with 6 bases between them. The V gene's germline CDR1 is SEHNR and CDR2 FQNEAQ (reference sequence). The CDR3 DNA follows: TGTGCCAGCAGCCAGGCTAGCACAGATACGCAGTATTTT. The encoded protein is CASSQASTDTQYF.

This chain uses TRBV28 with TRBJ2-7, with TRBD2 matching 14 bases. Germline assignment: CDR1 MDHEN and CDR2 SYDVKM. Losses at the gene ends were 5 bases for V and 4 bases for J; bases not matched to a gene: 13. CDR3 length equals 18 residues. CDR3 sequence reads: CASSGHGGTSGSWYEQYF. The CDR3 DNA sequence: TGTGCCAGCAGTGGCCACGGTGGGACTAGCGGGAGTTGGTACGAGCAGTACTTC.

The rearrangement joins TRBV5-1 to TRBJ2-1; 11 nucleotides match TRBD2. The germline V gene encodes CDR1 SGHRS and CDR2 YFSETQ. There are 16 residues in the CDR3. V lost 6 bases and J lost 3; bases outside the gene matches: 8. CDR3 bases: TGCGCCAGCACCTCGGGACTAGCGGATGTCTACAATGAGCAGTTCTTC. Translated: CASTSGLADVYNEQFF.

The CDR3 DNA reads as TGTGCCAGCAGTCCCCGGACAGGGAGGCACGAGCAGTACTTC. Residues: CASSPRTGRHEQYF. The rearrangement uses TRBV6-5 and TRBJ2-7, with 8 bases that match TRBD1. The CDR3 has 14 residues. The J segment lost 5 bases and the V segment lost 5 bases, leaving 8 bases of the junction unmatched. Germline values: CDR1 MNHEY, CDR2 SVGAGI.

The genes are TRBV30 and TRBJ1-1; D is unclear. Trimming removed 1 base at V and 5 bases at J, with 14 bases between. The V gene's germline CDR1 is GTSNPN and CDR2 SVGIG (reference sequence). CDR3 length: 14 amino acids. CDR3 sequence reads: CAWSGGRGRTEAFF. DNA for the CDR3: TGTGCCTGGAGTGGAGGCCGAGGGAGGACTGAAGCTTTCTTT.